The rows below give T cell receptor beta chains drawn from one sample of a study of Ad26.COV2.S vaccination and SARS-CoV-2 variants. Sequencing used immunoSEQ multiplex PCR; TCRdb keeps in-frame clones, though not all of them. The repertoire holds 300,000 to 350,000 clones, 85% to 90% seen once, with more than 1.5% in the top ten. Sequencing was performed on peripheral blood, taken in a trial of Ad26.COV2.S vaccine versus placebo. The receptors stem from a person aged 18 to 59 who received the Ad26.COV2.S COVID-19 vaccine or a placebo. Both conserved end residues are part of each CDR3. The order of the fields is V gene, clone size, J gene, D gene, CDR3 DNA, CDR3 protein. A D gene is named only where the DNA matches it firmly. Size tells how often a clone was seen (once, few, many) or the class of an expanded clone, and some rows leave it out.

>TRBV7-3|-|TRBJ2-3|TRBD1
TGTGCCAGCAGCCTCGACAGGGGCACAGATACGCAGTATTTT
CASSLDRGTDTQYF
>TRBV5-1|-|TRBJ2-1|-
TGCGCCAGCAGCTTGGCCCAAGGGACTTACAATGAGCAGTTCTTC
CASSLAQGTYNEQFF
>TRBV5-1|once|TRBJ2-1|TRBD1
TGCGCCAGCAGCTTGTTGTACGGGGACAGGCACAATGAGCAGTTCTTC
CASSLLYGDRHNEQFF
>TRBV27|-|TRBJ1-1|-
TGTGCCAGCAGTCGCCGGGTGGGGAGGACCACTGAAGCTTTCTTT
CASSRRVGRTTEAFF
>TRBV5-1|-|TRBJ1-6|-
TGCGCCAGCATGGGAGAAAACTATAATTCACCCCTCCACTTT
CASMGENYNSPLHF
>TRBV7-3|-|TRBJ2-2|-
TGTGCCAGCAGCTTCAAGGACCCTATCTACACCGGGGAGCTGTTTTTT
CASSFKDPIYTGELFF
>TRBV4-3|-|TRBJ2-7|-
TGCGCCAGCAGCCAAGATCTGGACACGCGCCCGGGATACGAGCAGTACTTC
CASSQDLDTRPGYEQYF
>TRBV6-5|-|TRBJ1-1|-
TGTGCCAGCAGTCCGGGCCTGGGGACTGAAGCTTTCTTT
CASSPGLGTEAFF
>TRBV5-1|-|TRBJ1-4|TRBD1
TGCGCCAGCAGCTTCGGGACAGGGGTATTCGCAACTAATGAAAAACTGTTTTTT
CASSFGTGVFATNEKLFF
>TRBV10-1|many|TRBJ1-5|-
TGCGCCAGCAGTGAGGGATATAGCAATCAGCCCCAGCATTTT
CASSEGYSNQPQHF
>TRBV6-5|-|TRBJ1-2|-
TGTGCCAGCCGAAAGGGGGGTGGCTACACCTTC
CASRKGGGYTF
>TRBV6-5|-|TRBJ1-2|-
TGTGCCAGCAGTTCTAACTTCGGGACAATCTATGGCTACACCTTC
CASSSNFGTIYGYTF